A selection of T cell receptor beta chains follows, all from one sample in a study of identical twins. TCRdb analysed the 5' RACE reads with MiXCR anew, one entry per CDR3 protein. The data contain approximately 670,000 distinct CDR3 sequences, around 5.7% of them singletons. Sequencing was carried out using naive T cells sorted from blood. These receptors originate from a man younger than 30 in good health. Both conserved end residues are part of each CDR3. The D gene is left open where the match is weak. Clone size is given for some rows only: seen once, a few or many times, or a class if the clone is expanded.

>TRBV5-1|TRBD2|.|TRBJ2-7
TGCGCCAGCAGCTTGGCCGGTGCTAGCGGCTACGAGCAGTACTTC
CASSLAGASGYEQYF
>TRBV20-1|.|few|TRBJ1-2
TGCAGTGCTAGGGAGGCCCTTGCTCGTGGCTACACCTTC
CSAREALARGYTF
>TRBV6-1|.|.|TRBJ2-1
TGTGCCAGCAGTGAAGTACAAACGGGTGAGCAGTTCTTC
CASSEVQTGEQFF
>TRBV18|TRBD1|.|TRBJ2-1
TGTGCCAGCTCACCGACAGGGGGCGCGGCGGTTGAGCAGTTCTTC
CASSPTGGAAVEQFF
>TRBV6-5|.|few|TRBJ2-1
TGTGCCAGCAGTTACGGGACTGGCAATGAGCAGTTCTTC
CASSYGTGNEQFF
>TRBV5-1|.|few|TRBJ1-6
TGCGCCAGCAGCTTAGGCAGTAATTCACCCCTCCACTTT
CASSLGSNSPLHF
>TRBV7-6|.|once|TRBJ1-1
TGTGCCAGCAGCTCGGGGATGGTCACTGAAGCTTTCTTT
CASSSGMVTEAFF
>TRBV5-1|TRBD2|many|TRBJ2-3
TGCGCCAGCAGCTTGGGTGCTAGCGGGTCCACAGATACGCAGTATTTT
CASSLGASGSTDTQYF
>TRBV5-1|TRBD2|.|TRBJ2-5
TGCGCCAGCAGCTTGGGGGGACTAGCGGGCCAGCAAGAGACCCAGTACTTC
CASSLGGLAGQQETQYF
>TRBV12-3/TRBV12-4|.|many|TRBJ2-2
TGTGCCAGCAGTTTGCTCGAAGGGCACGGGGAGCTGTTTTTT
CASSLLEGHGELFF
>TRBV12-3/TRBV12-4|.|many|TRBJ2-7
TGTGCCAGCAGTTTAAGCCAGAGCGAGCAGTACTTC
CASSLSQSEQYF
>TRBV6-2/TRBV6-3|.|many|TRBJ2-1
TGTGCCAGCAGCCCTCTTAGCGGTTTCTCCTACAATGAGCAGTTCTTC
CASSPLSGFSYNEQFF
>TRBV6-5|TRBD2|many|TRBJ2-1
TGTGCCAGCAGTTACTCGGGTAGCGGGGCTTACAATGAGCAGTTCTTC
CASSYSGSGAYNEQFF
>TRBV29-1|.|many|TRBJ2-1
TGCAGCGGGAGGGGGGACTACAATGAGCAGTTCTTC
CSGRGDYNEQFF
>TRBV29-1|.|many|TRBJ1-1
TGCAGCGTTGCCCGGGGCACTGAAGCTTTCTTT
CSVARGTEAFF
>TRBV11-1|.|few|TRBJ2-3
TGTGCCAGCAGCTTTCAACCCGGCCGGTTCCGTCGCACAGATACGCAGTATTTT
CASSFQPGRFRRTDTQYF
>TRBV24-1|TRBD1|many|TRBJ1-5
TGTGCCACCAGTGATACAGGGGAGACGACGGCCCAGCATTTT
CATSDTGETTAQHF
>TRBV12-3/TRBV12-4|.|many|TRBJ1-1
TGTGCCAGCAGTTTTAGCACCGAAGGGACTGAAGCTTTCTTT
CASSFSTEGTEAFF
>TRBV9|TRBD2|many|TRBJ2-2
TGTGCCAGCAGCGGTAGACTAGCGGCGAACACCGGGGAGCTGTTTTTT
CASSGRLAANTGELFF
>TRBV7-9|TRBD1|few|TRBJ2-1
TGTGCCAGCAGTCAGGGGGACCATGAGCAGTTCTTC
CASSQGDHEQFF
>TRBV6-5|.|many|TRBJ2-3
TGTGCCAGCAGTTCTCCATCACGCCTCACAGATACGCAGTATTTT
CASSSPSRLTDTQYF
>TRBV9|.|.|TRBJ2-1
TGTGCCAGCAGCGAAACTAGTATTGAGGGCAATGAGCAGTTCTTC
CASSETSIEGNEQFF